This record covers a single TCR beta chain. The data belong to a study of blood T cell repertoires in COVID-19. As originally analysed: Amplification of reference gene primers was used by the study to estimate nucleated cell counts. The assay was immunoSEQ multiplex PCR, and TCRdb's table has in-frame clones only and misses some. The V and J calls and clone size come from that table; D and trimming were worked out from the DNA. The profile covers hundreds of thousands of clones, with around nine tenths appearing a single time and 6.2% taken by the ten largest. The V gene lost 0 bases and the J gene lost 2 bases, with 10 bases spanning the gap. CDR3 length: 15 residues. Per germline, CDR1 SGHTA and CDR2 FQGNSA.

This TCR was recovered from a man in his 60s who had recovered from COVID-19. Sample: peripheral blood. V and J are TRBV7-2 and TRBJ1-2; no definite D call. The CDR3, as DNA: TGTGCCAGCAGCTTAGCAGCAACGGGAAACTATGGCTACACCTTC. This codes for CASSLAATGNYGYTF.